Presented here are 8 T cell receptor beta chains from one specimen sequenced in a study of blood T cell repertoires in COVID-19. The assay was immunoSEQ multiplex PCR, and TCRdb's table has in-frame clones only and misses some. This table has 110,000 to 150,000 clones, roughly 90% appearing once. The sequencing input was peripheral blood. Receptors were obtained from a man aged 45-65 years with active or convalescent COVID-19.

V usage is TRBV3-1 (or the pseudogene TRBV3-2) and J usage is TRBJ2-3, with a possible D match to TRBD1 (6 bases). The CDR3 is 15 residues long. V dropped 5 bases and J dropped 1 base, with 13 bases sitting between them. Germline V lookup: CDR1 LGHDT, CDR2 YNNKEL (reference sequence). The CDR3 spells CASSEPQGRTDTQYF. The CDR3 DNA reads TGTGCCAGCAGCGAGCCCCAGGGGCGCACAGATACGCAGTATTTT.

The sample holds a few counts of this clone. The chain employs TRBV14 and TRBJ2-7, with 7 nucleotides matching TRBD2. Germline CDR1 is SGHDN and CDR2 is FVKESK. CDR3 length: 16 amino acids. J lost 8 bases, V lost 3 bases, and 16 bases had no gene match. Here the CDR3 reads CASSQEVLAVPFQQYF. CDR3 nucleotide sequence: TGTGCCAGCAGCCAGGAGGTCCTAGCGGTCCCTTTCCAGCAGTACTTC.

The chain combines TRBV19 with TRBJ2-7, with D possibly being TRBD1 (7 bases). This CDR3 region has 16 residues. Germline V gene lookup returns CDR1 LNHDA and CDR2 SQIVND (reference sequence). V lost 7 bases and J lost 3, with 22 bases in between. The DNA of the CDR3 is TGTGCCAGTAATTCAGGGGGGACAGCCGGACGCTACGAGCAGTACTTC. Encoded protein: CASNSGGTAGRYEQYF.

This chain joins TRBV7-2 and TRBJ2-4; the match to TRBD2 covers 7 bases. The CDR3 has 15 amino acids. Germline V gene sequence: CDR1 SGHTA, CDR2 FQGNSA. The ends lost 5 bases at V and 0 bases at J; junction bases unmatched: 4. CDR3 sequence: CASSPTSQAKNIQYF. In DNA form, the CDR3 reads TGTGCCAGCAGCCCGACTAGCCAAGCCAAAAACATTCAGTACTTC.

CDR3 protein: CASSLGDRAYEKLFF. CDR3 DNA: TGTGCCAGCAGCTTGGGGGACAGGGCTTATGAAAAACTGTTTTTT. V gene TRBV13 combines with J gene TRBJ1-4, with 9 bases matching TRBD1. Germline values: CDR1 PRHDT, CDR2 FYEKMQ (reference sequence). Trimming at V came to 3 bases and at J to 6 bases, leaving 5 bases not matched to a gene. This CDR3 is 15 amino acids long. The whole variable domain, filled in from reference TRBV13 and TRBJ1-4, reads AAGVIQSPRHLIKEKRETATLKCYPIPRHDTVYWYQQGPGQDPQFLISFYEKMQSDKGSIPDRFSAQQFSDYHSELNMSSLELGDSALYFCASSLGDRAYEKLFFGSGTQLSVL.

The chain employs TRBV7-9 and TRBJ1-5, with a possible D match to TRBD1 (5 bases). The CDR3 runs 16 residues. Germline assignment: CDR1 SEHNR and CDR2 FQNEAQ (reference sequence). Trimming removed 0 bases at V and 2 bases at J, with 11 bases between. CDR3 nucleotides: TGTGCCAGCAGCTTAGCGGCAGGGTACGGCAATCAGCCCCAGCATTTT. Translating gives CASSLAAGYGNQPQHF.

The gene calls are TRBV28 and TRBJ2-7; 11 bases are a match to TRBD1. The germline gives CDR1 MDHEN, CDR2 SYDVKM. V was clipped by 3 bases and J by 7 bases; unmatched bases: 8. The CDR3 totals 15 residues. The CDR3, as DNA: TGTGCCAGCAGTTTCCCAGGACAGGGGGCTTGGGAGCAGTACTTC. Encoded protein: CASSFPGQGAWEQYF.

The V gene is TRBV7-2, the J gene TRBJ1-6; 7 nucleotides align to TRBD1. Trimming cost V 5 bases and J 4 bases; bases outside gene matches: 2. Germline V gives CDR1 SGHTA, CDR2 FQGNSA. The CDR3 covers 14 residues. The DNA for the CDR3 is TGTGCCAGCAGCATGGGACAGTATAATTCACCCCTCCACTTT. It is translated as CASSMGQYNSPLHF. The variable domain in full, with the rest retrieved from reference TRBV7-2 and TRBJ1-6, is GAGVSQSPSNKVTEKGKDVELRCDPISGHTALYWYRQSLGQGLEFLIYFQGNSAPDKSGLPSDRFSAERTGGSVSTLTIQRTQQEDSAVYLCASSMGQYNSPLHFGNGTRLTVT.